These 9 T cell receptor beta chains came from one sample sequenced in a study of blood T cells in healthy people across ages. The authors ran a second PCR of about 7 to 11 cycles using a sample-barcoded 5' primer and a J-beta primer mix. TCRdb itself ran the 5' RACE reads through MiXCR, one entry per CDR3 protein. This sample has about 680,000 distinct CDR3 sequences, with about half found just once. The sequenced material came from blood. These TCRs come from a woman aged 55-69 years in good health.

This clonotype showed up just a few times. This chain uses TRBV2 with TRBJ2-5, with D perhaps given as TRBD1 or TRBD2 (6 bases each). CDR1 is SNHLY, CDR2 FYNNEI, per germline. V was pared by 0 bases and J by 2 bases, with 13 bases between. This CDR3 has 16 amino acids. The CDR3 is CASSEAAGHTQETQYF. Written as DNA, the CDR3 is TGTGCCAGCAGTGAAGCGGCGGGACACACTCAAGAGACCCAGTACTTC.

This chain connects TRBV7-9 to TRBJ2-2; D ambiguous. This CDR3 is built from 15 residues. Per the germline V gene, CDR1 is SEHNR and CDR2 is FQNEAQ (reference sequence). V gave up 5 bases and J gave up 2 bases, with 12 bases separating them. The CDR3: CASSRFRDNTGELFF. The CDR3 coding sequence is TGTGCCAGCAGCCGTTTTCGTGATAACACCGGGGAGCTGTTTTTT.

This clonotype turned up a few times. V and J are TRBV2 and TRBJ2-1, with TRBD2 matching 10 bases. The V gene end was trimmed by 6 bases and the J gene end by 8 bases; junction bases not matched to a gene: 13. From germline, CDR1 is SNHLY and CDR2 FYNNEI. There are 16 residues in the CDR3. The DNA of the CDR3 is TGTGCCAGCAGCCTCGGACTAGCGGCCCCAGCGGATGAGCAGTTCTTC. Its protein is CASSLGLAAPADEQFF.

This sequence joins TRBV6-6 and TRBJ2-1, with 7 positions matching TRBD2. Trimming took 0 bases from V and 3 from J; bases not matched to a gene: 8. The CDR3 sequence is 17 residues long. Germline V gives CDR1 MNHNY, CDR2 SVGAGI (reference sequence). CDR3 in DNA: TGTGCCAGCAGTTACTCGGGCCCCAGCGGGGTCTACAATGAGCAGTTCTTC. Protein sequence: CASSYSGPSGVYNEQFF.

The chain employs TRBV6-5 and TRBJ2-7, with D perhaps TRBD2 (6 bases). V was shortened by 0 bases and J by 0 bases, with 15 bases between the two germline ends. The CDR3 sequence is 17 residues long. The germline V gene encodes CDR1 MNHEY and CDR2 SVGAGI. CDR3 region: CASSYSSSGLSSYEQYF. The CDR3 DNA reads as TGTGCCAGCAGTTACTCGAGTAGCGGACTCAGCTCCTACGAGCAGTACTTC.

This clonotype was counted a few times. This may stem from a read error, because a much larger clone lies one nucleotide away. CDR3 in DNA: TGTGCCAGCAGTGTAGTCGGGGGAACTGAAGCTTTCTTT. It specifies CASSVVGGTEAFF. This chain connects TRBV6-2 or TRBV6-3 to TRBJ1-1; D might be TRBD1 (5 bases). The V end lost 5 bases, the J end lost 5 bases, and 12 bases lay between the germline ends. Germline CDR1 and CDR2: MNHEY and SVGEGT. The CDR3 sequence is 13 residues long.

This chain joins TRBV7-2 and TRBJ2-5; either TRBD1 or TRBD2 may supply D (6 bases each). Germline CDR1 SGHTA, CDR2 FQGNSA. V gave up 2 bases and J gave up 1 base, with 14 bases separating them. The CDR3 is 16 residues long. The CDR3 DNA reads TGTGCCAGCAGCTTAAGAAGGGGGAGGTCCCAAGAGACCCAGTACTTC. This codes for CASSLRRGRSQETQYF. The entire variable domain, with the rest obtained from reference TRBV7-2 and TRBJ2-5, is as follows: GAGVSQSPSNKVTEKGKDVELRCDPISGHTALYWYRQSLGQGLEFLIYFQGNSAPDKSGLPSDRFSAERTGGSVSTLTIQRTQQEDSAVYLCASSLRRGRSQETQYFGPGTRLLVL.

The gene calls are TRBV20-1 and TRBJ1-6; 8 bases map to TRBD1. The CDR3 loop spans 16 amino acids. V lost 0 bases to trimming and J lost 8 bases; unmatched junction nucleotides: 9. In germline, CDR1 is DFQATT, CDR2 SNEGSKA (reference sequence). The CDR3 DNA reads as TGCAGTGCTAGAGATGGAGGACAGGGACCACATTCACCCCTCCACTTT. Translation gives CSARDGGQGPHSPLHF.

The genes are TRBV12-3 or TRBV12-4 and TRBJ1-1; no clear D gene. This CDR3 is built from 15 residues. Trimming took 0 bases from V and 4 from J, leaving 12 bases between them. In DNA form, the CDR3 reads TGTGCCAGCAGTTTAGCCGGCGGGGTGATCACTGAAGCTTTCTTT. Its translation: CASSLAGGVITEAFF.